A single T cell receptor (beta chain) is shown here with its context. This clonotype was observed a handful of times. Its antigen remains undetermined. No base quality values were provided; no much bigger clone lies one nucleotide off. This sample is drawn from a study of post-analysis software for immune sequencing data (dated by TCRdb to the mid-2010s). Regarding the research as a whole: Disease courses on record covered relapsing-remitting, secondary progressive and progressive-relapsing multiple sclerosis, though some patients had no subtype annotation. The patient repertoires were compared against around eleven previously published healthy control repertoires obtained from donors aged 6 to 25 years. A subset of samples was prepared in parallel using single-end sample barcoding, then pooled and co-amplified after Illumina adapter ligation. Paper-wide results and their limitations: Strong co-clustering of samples prepared in the same batch was shown by direct clustering with F measure, prompting a batch-effect correction. The control group was slightly older than the multiple sclerosis patient group. Normalized Chao1 diversity was significantly lower in multiple sclerosis patients than controls, suggesting substantial peripheral T-cell clonal expansion. Patients showed significantly higher frequencies than controls for a few TRBV segments, among them TRBV5-6, TRBV5-1 and TRBV20-1.

To demonstrate the VDJtools post-analysis software, the study profiled TCR beta repertoires from the peripheral blood of about 13 young patients with multiple sclerosis. The multiple sclerosis patients were children and adolescents between about 6 and 16 years of age. The library was built by means of PCR. Sequencing took place on an Illumina HiSeq 2500. To reduce PCR and sequencing biases, unique molecular identifiers were incorporated into the TCR beta cDNA libraries. Per 1 to 10 million input T cells, some 500,000 cDNA molecules were obtained, such that each molecule approximated one T cell. The same protocol used for the earlier healthy control dataset was applied to prepare and sequence the patient libraries. Within a given batch, samples were prepared together, multiplexed and sequenced on the same HiSeq lane. In the authors' own workflow: MIGEC handled the raw barcoded reads, throwing out single-read molecular identifier groups before consensus assembly and CDR3 extraction. VDJtools was used for post-analysis of the clonotype tables, with diversity normalized by down-sampling every dataset to the smallest sample size. To correct batch-related cross-sample contamination, repertoire overlap clustering matched CDR3 amino acid sequences but not nucleotide sequences. TCRdb took the public reads, trimmed them with fastp at Q25, ran MiXCR for clone calling and kept in-frame beta chains. Under each unique CDR3 protein, matching rows form one entry showing the most common genes and DNA. Clone size and V and J calls follow TCRdb, not the original study. The sample table contains approximately 440,000 distinct CDR3 sequences; only one count was recorded for roughly 45% of them. About an eighth of the sample goes to the ten largest clones.

CDR1 and CDR2 (KGHDR, SFDVKD) derive from the germline V gene. V is cut by 4 bases and J by 3 bases, and the space between the germline ends is 9 bases. The CDR3 runs 13 amino acids, cysteine and phenylalanine included. Just the 39-base CDR3 DNA is kept, in frame starting at base 1. The TCR sequence derives from a girl aged 5 to 17 with multiple sclerosis. The source material was blood. The chain is assembled from TRBV24-1 and TRBJ2-7; the D segment cannot be called with confidence. This receptor has the CDR3 CATSDPRSYEQYF. The bases read TGTGCCACCAGTGACCCTCGTAGCTACGAGCAGTACTTC.